This TCR beta chain was sequenced during a study of vaccination effects on CD4 cells after COVID-19. At the level of the study: Post-vaccine specimens arrived a median 72 days past the second dose.

As concerns this clone: Its antigen is unidentified.

Before sequencing, viral peptide pools were used by the ViraFEST assay to expand antigen-specific CD4+ T cells. Culturing for nine to ten days preceded CD4+ T cell isolation. Subjects were given two BNT162b2 or mRNA-1273 vaccine doses. Nobody among the vaccine recipients had prior SARS-CoV-2 infection (nucleocapsid antibodies were negative). Wells each received around 2 million PBMC, cultured with about 10 IU/ml IL-2 and about 9.4 ug/ml peptides. TCRdb's table, derived via immunoSEQ multiplex PCR, lists solely in-frame clones and lacks some. The sample yields tens of thousands of clones, roughly 78% seen once. This CDR3 is built from 15 residues. Trimming took 5 bases from V and 4 from J, leaving 12 bases between them. Germline CDR1 is SGHTA and CDR2 is FQGTGA.

The starting material was CD4+ T cells from PBMCs cultured with HCoV-NL63 spike peptides, obtained after COVID-19 vaccination. The chain employs TRBV7-3 and TRBJ2-6; possible D gene TRBD1, 6 bases. The sequence derives from a human donor who received a COVID-19 vaccine. Some clones in this sample may be carry-over from other donors' samples. The CDR3 is CASSTTGSGANVLTF. In DNA, the CDR3 is TGTGCCAGCAGCACTACAGGGTCCGGGGCCAACGTCCTGACTTTC.